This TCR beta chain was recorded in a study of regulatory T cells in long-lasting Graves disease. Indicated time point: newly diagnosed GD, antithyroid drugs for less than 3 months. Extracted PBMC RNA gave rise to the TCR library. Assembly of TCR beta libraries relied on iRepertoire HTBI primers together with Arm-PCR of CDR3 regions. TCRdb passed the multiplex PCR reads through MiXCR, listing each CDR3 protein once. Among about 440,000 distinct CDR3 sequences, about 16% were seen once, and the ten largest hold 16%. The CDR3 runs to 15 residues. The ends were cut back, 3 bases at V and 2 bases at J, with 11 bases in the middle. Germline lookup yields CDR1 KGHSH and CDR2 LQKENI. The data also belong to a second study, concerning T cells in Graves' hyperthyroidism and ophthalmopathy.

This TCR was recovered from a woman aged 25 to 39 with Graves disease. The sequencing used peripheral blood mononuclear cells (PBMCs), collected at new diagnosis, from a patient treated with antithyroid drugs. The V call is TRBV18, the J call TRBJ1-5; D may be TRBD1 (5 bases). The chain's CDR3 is CASSPPGSGNQPQHF. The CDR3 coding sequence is TGTGCCAGCTCACCGCCAGGGTCGGGCAATCAGCCCCAGCATTTT.